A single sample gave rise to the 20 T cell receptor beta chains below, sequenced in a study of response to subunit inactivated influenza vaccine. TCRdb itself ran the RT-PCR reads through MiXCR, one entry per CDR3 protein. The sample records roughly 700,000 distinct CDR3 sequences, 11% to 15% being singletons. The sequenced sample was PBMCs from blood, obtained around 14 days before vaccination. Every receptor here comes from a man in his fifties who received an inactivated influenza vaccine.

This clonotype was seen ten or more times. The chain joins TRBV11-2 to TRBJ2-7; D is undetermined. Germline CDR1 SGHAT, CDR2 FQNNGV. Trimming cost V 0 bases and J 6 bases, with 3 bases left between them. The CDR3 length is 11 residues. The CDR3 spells CASSLEVEQYF. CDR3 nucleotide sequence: TGTGCCAGCAGCTTAGAGGTCGAGCAGTACTTC.

In DNA form, the CDR3 reads TGCAGTGCTAGAAACCCGGGACTAGCGGGGGTTTGGGCCAAAAACATTCAGTACTTC. Translating it yields CSARNPGLAGVWAKNIQYF. V gene TRBV20-1 combines with J gene TRBJ2-4; 14 bases align to TRBD2. V shed 2 bases, J shed 1 base, and the junction held 10 bases outside the gene matches. This CDR3 is built from 19 residues. Germline V gene sequence: CDR1 DFQATT, CDR2 SNEGSKA (reference sequence).

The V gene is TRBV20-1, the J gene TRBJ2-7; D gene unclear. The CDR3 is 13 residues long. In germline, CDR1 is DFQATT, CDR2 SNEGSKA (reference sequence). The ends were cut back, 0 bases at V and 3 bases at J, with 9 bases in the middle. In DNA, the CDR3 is TGCAGTGCTAGAGATCTCGGCAGCTACGAGCAGTACTTC. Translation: CSARDLGSYEQYF.

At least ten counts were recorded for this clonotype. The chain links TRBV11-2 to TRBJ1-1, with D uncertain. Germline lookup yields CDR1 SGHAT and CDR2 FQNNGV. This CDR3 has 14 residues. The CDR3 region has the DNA TGTGCTATCAGCTCCGGACCGTTTGTGACTGAAGCTTTCTTT. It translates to CAISSGPFVTEAFF. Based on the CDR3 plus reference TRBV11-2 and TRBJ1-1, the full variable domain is EAGVAQSPRYKIIEKRQSVAFWCNPISGHATLYWYQQILGQGPKLLIQFQNNGVVDDSQLPKDRFSAERLKGVDSTLKIQPAKLEDSAVYLCAISSGPFVTEAFFGQGTRLTVV.

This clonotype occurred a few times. The chain's CDR3 is CATSKNTEAFF. The CDR3 nucleotides read TGTGCCACCAGCAAGAACACTGAAGCTTTCTTT. This chain links TRBV15 with TRBJ1-1, with D uncertain. Germline CDR1 reads LNHNV; CDR2 reads YYDKDF (reference sequence). CDR3 size: 11 residues. V was shortened by 4 bases and J by 1 base, with 1 base between the two germline ends.

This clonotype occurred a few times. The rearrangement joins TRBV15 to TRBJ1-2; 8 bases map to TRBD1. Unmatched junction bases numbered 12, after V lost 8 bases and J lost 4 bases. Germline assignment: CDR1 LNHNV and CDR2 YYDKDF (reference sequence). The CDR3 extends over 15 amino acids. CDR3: CATAPDRGRSYGYTF. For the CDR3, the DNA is TGTGCCACCGCACCTGACAGGGGAAGGAGCTATGGCTACACCTTC.

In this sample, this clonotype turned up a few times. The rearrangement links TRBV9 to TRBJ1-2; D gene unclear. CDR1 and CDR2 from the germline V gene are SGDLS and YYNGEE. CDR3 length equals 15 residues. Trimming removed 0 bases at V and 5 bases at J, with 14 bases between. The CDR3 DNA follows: TGTGCCAGCAGCGTAGGAAGTAGTCAGGATTATGGCTACACCTTC. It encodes CASSVGSSQDYGYTF.

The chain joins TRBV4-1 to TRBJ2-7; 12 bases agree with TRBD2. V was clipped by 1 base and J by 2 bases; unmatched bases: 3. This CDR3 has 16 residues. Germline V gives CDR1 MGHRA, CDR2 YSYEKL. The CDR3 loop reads CASSQGWTSGTYEQYF. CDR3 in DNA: TGCGCCAGCAGCCAAGGCTGGACTAGCGGGACCTACGAGCAGTACTTC.

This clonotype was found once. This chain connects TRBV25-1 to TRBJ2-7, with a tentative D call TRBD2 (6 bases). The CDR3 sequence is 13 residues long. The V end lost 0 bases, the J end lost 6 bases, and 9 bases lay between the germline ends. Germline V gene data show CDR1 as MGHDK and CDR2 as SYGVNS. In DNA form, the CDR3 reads TGTGCCAGCAGTGAATATTCCGGGGGCGAGCAGTACTTC. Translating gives CASSEYSGGEQYF.

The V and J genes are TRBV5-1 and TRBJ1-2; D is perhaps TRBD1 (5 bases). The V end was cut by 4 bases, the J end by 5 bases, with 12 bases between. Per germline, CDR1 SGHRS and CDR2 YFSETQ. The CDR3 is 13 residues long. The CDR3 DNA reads TGCGCCAGCAGCCCCGCAGCAGGGTATGGCTACACCTTC. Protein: CASSPAAGYGYTF.

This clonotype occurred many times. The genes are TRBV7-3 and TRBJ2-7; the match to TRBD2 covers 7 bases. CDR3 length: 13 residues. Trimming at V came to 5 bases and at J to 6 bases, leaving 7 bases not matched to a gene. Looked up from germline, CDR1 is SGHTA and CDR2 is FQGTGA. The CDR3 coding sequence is TGTGCCAGCAGCGACAGCCCGGGAGGCGAGCAGTACTTC. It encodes CASSDSPGGEQYF. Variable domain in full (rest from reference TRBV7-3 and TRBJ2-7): GAGVSQTPSNKVTEKGKYVELRCDPISGHTALYWYRQSLGQGPEFLIYFQGTGAADDSGLPNDRFFAVRPEGSVSTLKIQRTERGDSAVYLCASSDSPGGEQYFGPGTRLTVT.

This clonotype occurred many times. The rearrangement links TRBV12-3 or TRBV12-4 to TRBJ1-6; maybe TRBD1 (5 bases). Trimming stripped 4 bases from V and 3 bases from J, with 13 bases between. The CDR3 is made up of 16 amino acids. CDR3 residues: CASSWGLHGYNSPLHF. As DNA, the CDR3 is TGTGCCAGCAGTTGGGGACTTCACGGCTATAATTCACCCCTCCACTTT.

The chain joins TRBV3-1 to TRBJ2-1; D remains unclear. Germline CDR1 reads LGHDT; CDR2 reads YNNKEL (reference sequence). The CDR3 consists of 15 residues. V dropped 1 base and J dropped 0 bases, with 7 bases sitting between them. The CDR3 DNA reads TGTGCCAGCAGCCAAGCACGGTTCTCCTACAATGAGCAGTTCTTC. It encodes CASSQARFSYNEQFF.

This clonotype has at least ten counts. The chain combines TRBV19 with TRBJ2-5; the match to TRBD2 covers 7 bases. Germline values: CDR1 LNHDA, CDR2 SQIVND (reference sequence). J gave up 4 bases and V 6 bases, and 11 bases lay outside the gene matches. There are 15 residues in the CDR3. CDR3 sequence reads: CASSFAGLTGETQYF. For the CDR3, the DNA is TGTGCCAGTAGCTTCGCGGGACTAACCGGAGAGACCCAGTACTTC.

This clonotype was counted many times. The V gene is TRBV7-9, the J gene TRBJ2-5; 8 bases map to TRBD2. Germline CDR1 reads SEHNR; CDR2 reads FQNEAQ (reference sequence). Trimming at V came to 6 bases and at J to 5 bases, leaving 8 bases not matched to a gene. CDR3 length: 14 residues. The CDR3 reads CASSARLARETQYF. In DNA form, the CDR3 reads TGTGCCAGCAGTGCGAGACTAGCGCGGGAGACCCAGTACTTC.

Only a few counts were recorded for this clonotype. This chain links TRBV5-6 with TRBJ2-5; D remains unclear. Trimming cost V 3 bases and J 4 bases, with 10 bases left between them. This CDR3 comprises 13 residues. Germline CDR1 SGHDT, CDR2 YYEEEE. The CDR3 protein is CASSSHPGETQYF. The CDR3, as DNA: TGTGCCAGCAGCTCCCACCCAGGAGAGACCCAGTACTTC.

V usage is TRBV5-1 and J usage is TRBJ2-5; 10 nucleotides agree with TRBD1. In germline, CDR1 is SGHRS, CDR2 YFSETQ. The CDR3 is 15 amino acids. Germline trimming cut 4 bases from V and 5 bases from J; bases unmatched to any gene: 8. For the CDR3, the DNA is TGCGCCAGCAGCCTCAGACAGGGGGCGGTGGAGACCCAGTACTTC. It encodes CASSLRQGAVETQYF.

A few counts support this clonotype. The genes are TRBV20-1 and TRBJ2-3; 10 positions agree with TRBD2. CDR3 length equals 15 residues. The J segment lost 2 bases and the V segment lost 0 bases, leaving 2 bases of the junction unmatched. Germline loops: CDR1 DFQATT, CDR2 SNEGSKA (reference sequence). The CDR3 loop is CSARDGTSVTDTQYF. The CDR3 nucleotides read TGCAGTGCTAGAGACGGGACTAGCGTCACAGATACGCAGTATTTT.

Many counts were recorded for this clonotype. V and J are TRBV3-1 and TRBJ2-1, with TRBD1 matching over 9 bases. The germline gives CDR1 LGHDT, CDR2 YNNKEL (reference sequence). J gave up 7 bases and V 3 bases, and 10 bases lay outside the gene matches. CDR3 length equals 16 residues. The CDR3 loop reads CASSHFLGQGRNEQFF. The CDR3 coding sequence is TGTGCCAGCAGCCACTTCTTAGGACAGGGGCGTAATGAGCAGTTCTTC.

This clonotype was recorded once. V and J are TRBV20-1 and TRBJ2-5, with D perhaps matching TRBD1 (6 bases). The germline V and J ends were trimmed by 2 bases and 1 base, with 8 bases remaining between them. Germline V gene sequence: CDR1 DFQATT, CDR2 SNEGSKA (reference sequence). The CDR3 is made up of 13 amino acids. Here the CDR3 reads CSARRTVQETQYF. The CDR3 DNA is TGCAGTGCTAGAAGGACAGTCCAAGAGACCCAGTACTTC.